The next 26 T cell receptor beta chains were all read from a single sample in a study of T-cell reconstitution after alpha-beta-depleted transplantation in children. The authors prepared the TCRbeta library with unique molecular identifiers. TCRdb independently ran MiXCR on the PCR reads; one entry per CDR3 protein. Found here are some 840,000 distinct CDR3 sequences, roughly 16% of them singletons; the top ten hold 5%. Specimen: PBMCs, mostly from graft donor cells, collected 360 days after TCRalphabeta/CD19-depleted stem cell transplant. The source is a male patient aged 10 to 17 who had a stem cell transplant for acute lymphoblastic leukemia, so the T cells may come from the graft donor.

The chain has TRBV18 and TRBJ2-3, with unresolved D. The CDR3 runs to 12 residues. Trimming cost V 2 bases and J 7 bases, with 7 bases left between them. Germline CDR1 reads KGHSH; CDR2 reads LQKENI. Here the CDR3 reads CASSPGVHTQYF. Here the CDR3 DNA reads TGTGCCAGCTCACCAGGGGTGCATACGCAGTATTTT.

The chain recombines TRBV12-3 or TRBV12-4 with TRBJ2-1; 14 positions match TRBD2. Trimming removed 5 bases from V and 9 bases from J; junction bases left unmatched: 15. This CDR3 has 18 residues. CDR3 bases: TGTGCCAGCAGTCTATCCTTCGGGACTAGCGGGAGCGAGGCTGAGCAGTTCTTC. Encoded protein: CASSLSFGTSGSEAEQFF.

Of note for this clonotype: At one end the junction does not follow the germline gene, possibly because of a read error. The chain combines TRBV5-1 with TRBJ1-1; no definite D call. The V gene's germline CDR1 is SGHRS and CDR2 YFSETQ. The CDR3 loop spans 12 amino acids. CDR3 in amino acids: CARSLVNTEAFF. CDR3 nucleotide sequence: TGCGCCAGAAGCTTGGTTAACACTGAAGCTTTCTTT.

There are a few counts of this clonotype. The J gene is TRBJ1-4, the V gene TRBV5-1, with D possibly being TRBD1 (6 bases). The germline V gene encodes CDR1 SGHRS and CDR2 YFSETQ. V lost 1 base and J 0 bases, leaving 10 bases between the germline ends. The CDR3 contains 16 residues. The CDR3 nucleotides read TGCGCCAGCAGCTTGACCCGACAGGCAACTAATGAAAAACTGTTTTTT. It translates to CASSLTRQATNEKLFF.

V and J are TRBV4-1 and TRBJ1-2; unclear D gene. The CDR3 is 16 residues long. Trimming took off 0 bases at V and 5 bases at J, with 16 bases between the two ends. From germline, CDR1 is MGHRA and CDR2 YSYEKL. Written as DNA, the CDR3 is TGCGCCAGCAGCCAAGATCCAGGTAATATCTGGTATGGCTACACCTTC. This sequence encodes CASSQDPGNIWYGYTF.

This sequence joins TRBV4-1 and TRBJ2-5; D perhaps matches TRBD2 (6 bases). The ends were cut back, 0 bases at V and 0 bases at J, with 11 bases in the middle. CDR1 and CDR2 (germline): MGHRA, YSYEKL. The CDR3 has 16 residues. CDR3 region: CASSQERGTHQETQYF. In nucleotides, the CDR3 is TGCGCCAGCAGCCAAGAACGGGGGACTCACCAAGAGACCCAGTACTTC.

This chain connects TRBV28 to TRBJ2-3; 16 nucleotides agree with TRBD2. CDR1 is MDHEN, CDR2 SYDVKM, per germline. J lost 0 bases, V lost 7 bases, and 13 bases had no gene match. CDR3 length equals 20 residues. CDR3 in amino acids: CASNFGPGLAGGRSTDTQYF. CDR3 bases: TGTGCCAGCAACTTCGGCCCGGGACTAGCGGGAGGGAGGAGCACAGATACGCAGTATTTT. Using reference TRBV28 and TRBJ2-3 for the parts outside the CDR3, the full variable domain is DVKVTQSSRYLVKRTGEKVFLECVQDMDHENMFWYRQDPGLGLRLIYFSYDVKMKEKGDIPEGYSVSREKKERFSLILESASTNQTSMYLCASNFGPGLAGGRSTDTQYFGPGTRLTVL.

This clonotype was detected a few times. The chain couples TRBV5-1 to TRBJ2-7; possibly TRBD1 for D (5 bases). The CDR3 runs to 14 residues. Trimming took 1 base from V and 2 from J, leaving 10 bases between them. The germline V gene has CDR1 SGHRS and CDR2 YFSETQ. The CDR3 region is CASSLMHRPYEQYF. The CDR3 DNA follows: TGCGCCAGCAGCTTGATGCACAGGCCCTACGAGCAGTACTTC.

This sequence joins TRBV4-1 and TRBJ2-7; D ambiguous. Germline CDR1 is MGHRA and CDR2 is YSYEKL. The CDR3 contains 14 residues. V shed 0 bases and J shed 3 bases, with 9 bases lying between them. The CDR3 sequence is CASSQEGIFYEQYF. The CDR3 coding sequence is TGCGCCAGCAGCCAAGAAGGTATTTTCTACGAGCAGTACTTC.

The chain employs TRBV11-2 and TRBJ2-2; D may be TRBD2 (6 bases). V gave up 2 bases and J gave up 0 bases, with 16 bases separating them. The CDR3 extends over 18 amino acids. Germline CDR1 reads SGHAT; CDR2 reads FQNNGV. The CDR3 coding sequence is TGTGCCAGCAGCTTAAGGTGGGCTAGCGTATCGAACACCGGGGAGCTGTTTTTT. Translating gives CASSLRWASVSNTGELFF.

This clonotype was observed a few times. The V call is TRBV7-3, the J call TRBJ2-2; perhaps TRBD1 as D (5 bases). Germline values: CDR1 SGHTA, CDR2 FQGTGA. Trimming cost V 4 bases and J 6 bases, with 21 bases left between them. The CDR3 has 17 amino acids. The CDR3: CASSSPRIQGKAGELFF. The CDR3 bases are TGTGCCAGCAGCTCACCCAGAATTCAGGGTAAAGCCGGGGAGCTGTTTTTT.

The genes are TRBV13 and TRBJ2-1; 14 nucleotides match TRBD2. Germline V CDR1 and CDR2: PRHDT, FYEKMQ (reference sequence). After removal of 5 bases from V and 8 bases from J, the junction contained 23 bases not matched to a gene. The CDR3 totals 21 residues. The CDR3 sequence is CASSLLGLGTSGSGALDEQFF. The CDR3 DNA reads as TGTGCCAGCAGCCTACTGGGCCTCGGGACTAGCGGGAGTGGGGCTCTAGATGAGCAGTTCTTC. Drawing the rest from reference TRBV13 and TRBJ2-1, the complete variable domain is AAGVIQSPRHLIKEKRETATLKCYPIPRHDTVYWYQQGPGQDPQFLISFYEKMQSDKGSIPDRFSAQQFSDYHSELNMSSLELGDSALYFCASSLLGLGTSGSGALDEQFFGPGTRLTVL.

This clonotype came up a few times. The J gene is TRBJ2-2, the V gene TRBV19; no clear D gene. V lost 7 bases to trimming and J lost 3 bases, with 9 bases between them. Looked up from germline, CDR1 is LNHDA and CDR2 is SQIVND (reference sequence). The CDR3 has 13 amino acids. The CDR3 DNA sequence: TGTGCCAGTATCCAAAGGGACACCGGGGAGCTGTTTTTT. This translates into CASIQRDTGELFF.

The J gene is TRBJ2-4, the V gene TRBV27; D unresolved. The CDR3 totals 16 residues. Germline V gene sequence: CDR1 MNHEY, CDR2 SMNVEV (reference sequence). Trimming took off 3 bases at V and 0 bases at J, with 12 bases between the two ends. In nucleotides, the CDR3 is TGTGCCAGCAGTTTGCGGACGGACCTAGCCAAAAACATTCAGTACTTC. This codes for CASSLRTDLAKNIQYF.

This chain links TRBV7-8 with TRBJ1-5; perhaps TRBD1 as D (6 bases). Germline V gives CDR1 SGHVS, CDR2 FQNEAQ. Trimming took 5 bases from V and 0 from J, leaving 23 bases between them. This CDR3 has 19 residues. The CDR3 loop is CASSPGTPFTPYSNQPQHF. The CDR3 coding sequence is TGTGCCAGCAGCCCCGGGACACCTTTTACCCCTTATAGCAATCAGCCCCAGCATTTT.

This clonotype was recorded a few times. The J gene is TRBJ2-7, the V gene TRBV6-5; 8 bases match TRBD2. CDR3 length equals 18 residues. V lost 4 bases to trimming and J lost 3 bases; unmatched junction nucleotides: 17. Germline loops: CDR1 MNHEY, CDR2 SVGAGI. The chain's CDR3 is CASSFGGPNQREYYEQYF. Here the CDR3 DNA reads TGTGCCAGCAGTTTCGGGGGTCCCAACCAGCGGGAGTACTACGAGCAGTACTTC.

The chain combines TRBV5-5 with TRBJ1-2; D is unresolved. The CDR3 is made up of 13 amino acids. CDR1 and CDR2 (germline): SGHKS, YYEKEE (reference sequence). Deletions cut 0 bases from V and 6 bases from J, with 9 bases between. The CDR3 sequence: CASSLDGFNGYTF. The CDR3 DNA sequence: TGTGCCAGCAGCTTGGACGGCTTTAATGGCTACACCTTC.

The sample holds a few counts of this clonotype. The rearrangement joins TRBV7-9 to TRBJ1-6; D possibly corresponds to TRBD1 (6 bases). The germline V gene encodes CDR1 SEHNR and CDR2 FQNEAQ (reference sequence). This CDR3 has 14 amino acids. The ends were cut back, 6 bases at V and 7 bases at J, with 13 bases in the middle. The CDR3 here is CASRYREGNSPLHF. The DNA of the CDR3 is TGTGCCAGCAGATACAGGGAAGGGAATTCACCCCTCCACTTT. Combining the CDR3 with reference TRBV7-9 and TRBJ1-6 gives the whole variable domain DTGVSQNPRHKITKRGQNVTFRCDPISEHNRLYWYRQTLGQGPEFLTYFQNEAQLEKSRLLSDRFSAERPKGSFSTLEIQRTEQGDSAMYLCASRYREGNSPLHFGNGTRLTVT.

This clonotype was seen ten or more times. This chain links TRBV6-5 with TRBJ2-1, with 8 bases aligning to TRBD2. Germline V gene lookup returns CDR1 MNHEY and CDR2 SVGAGI. This CDR3 has 16 amino acids. The V segment lost 0 bases and the J segment 8 bases; nucleotides outside the gene matches: 9. The CDR3 nucleotides read TGTGCCAGCAGTTACTCATCGGGGAGAGCGGGGGATGAGCAGTTCTTC. Translating gives CASSYSSGRAGDEQFF.

The chain links TRBV5-1 to TRBJ2-4, with D uncertain. CDR3 length: 14 residues. V was trimmed by 7 bases and J by 1 base, leaving 12 bases between them. Germline CDR1 reads SGHRS; CDR2 reads YFSETQ. The CDR3: CASRRGKAKNIQYF. In DNA, the CDR3 is TGCGCCAGCCGTCGTGGGAAGGCCAAAAACATTCAGTACTTC.

This clonotype was seen a few times. The chain carries TRBV28 and TRBJ2-3; D is possibly TRBD2 (7 bases). Per the germline V gene, CDR1 is MDHEN and CDR2 is SYDVKM. The CDR3 sequence is 15 residues long. Trimming stripped 7 bases from V and 4 bases from J, with 18 bases between. Here the CDR3 DNA reads TGTGCCAGCATAGGGGGGGCACACTTTGCAGATACGCAGTATTTT. It yields the protein CASIGGAHFADTQYF.

This clonotype has a handful of counts. The rearrangement uses TRBV5-1 and TRBJ2-3; 7 nucleotides match TRBD2. This CDR3 contains 16 residues. In germline, CDR1 is SGHRS, CDR2 YFSETQ. V shed 4 bases and J 0 bases; nucleotides not matched to a gene: 8. For the CDR3, the DNA is TGCGCCAGCAGCCCCCCTAGCGGCCTAAGCACAGATACGCAGTATTTT. The encoded protein is CASSPPSGLSTDTQYF.

The chain links TRBV14 to TRBJ1-1, with 7 bases lining up with TRBD1. This CDR3 is 16 amino acids long. V was clipped by 1 base and J by 6 bases; unmatched bases: 11. In germline, CDR1 is SGHDN, CDR2 FVKESK. This chain's CDR3 is CASSQALTGIYAEAFF. CDR3 DNA sequence: TGTGCCAGCAGCCAAGCCCTGACAGGGATTTACGCTGAAGCTTTCTTT.

The rearrangement links TRBV5-1 to TRBJ2-7; a weak D match, TRBD2 (5 bases). The V gene's germline CDR1 is SGHRS and CDR2 YFSETQ. The CDR3 has 15 amino acids. V dropped 4 bases and J dropped 0 bases, with 14 bases sitting between them. CDR3 DNA sequence: TGCGCCAGCAGCCCGAGGGCAGGCAACTCCTACGAGCAGTACTTC. As protein: CASSPRAGNSYEQYF.

V and J are TRBV7-3 and TRBJ2-1, with TRBD2 identical over 11 bases. V lost 6 bases to trimming and J lost 9 bases; unmatched junction nucleotides: 10. This CDR3 region has 15 residues. Germline loops: CDR1 SGHTA, CDR2 FQGTGA. The CDR3 loop reads CASSSLAGGRGEQFF. CDR3 bases: TGTGCCAGCAGTTCCCTAGCGGGAGGCCGGGGTGAGCAGTTCTTC.

The chain couples TRBV4-2 to TRBJ2-7, with TRBD2 matching 8 bases. CDR3 length: 16 residues. Trimming removed 1 base from V and 3 bases from J; junction bases left unmatched: 8. Germline loops: CDR1 LGHNA, CDR2 YNFKEQ. The CDR3 DNA sequence: TGTGCCAGCAGCCAAGGTGACGGGAGGGCCTACTACGAGCAGTACTTC. It specifies CASSQGDGRAYYEQYF.